These 27 T cell receptor beta chains were sequenced from one sample in a study of TIL therapy for anti-PD-1-resistant metastatic lung cancer. Time point defined: pre-treatment sample, taken before nivolumab and TIL therapy. Most excised metastases sampled were pleural nodules or supraclavicular lymph nodes. The libraries were made with immunoSEQ v3. Some clones are missing from TCRdb's copy, which holds only in-frame ones; the method was immunoSEQ multiplex PCR. The repertoire holds about 26,000 clones, with approximately 72% as singletons. This specimen was tumor tissue, taken at baseline. These receptors were collected from a person between 25 and 79 years old with non-small cell lung cancer.

The rearrangement links TRBV27 to TRBJ2-7, with D perhaps matching TRBD1 or TRBD2 (6 bases each). Germline V gives CDR1 MNHEY, CDR2 SMNVEV (reference sequence). V dropped 3 bases and J dropped 2 bases, with 26 bases sitting between them. The CDR3 covers 19 residues. The CDR3 region has the DNA TGTGCCAGCAGTTTTCATTATCGGCGTGGCAGGGGAGGCCCCTACGAGCAGTACTTC. It encodes CASSFHYRRGRGGPYEQYF.

The rearrangement links TRBV19 to TRBJ1-1, with D unclear. CDR1 is LNHDA, CDR2 SQIVND, per germline (reference sequence). The CDR3 length is 16 residues. The germline V and J ends were trimmed by 4 bases and 5 bases, with 20 bases remaining between them. CDR3 DNA sequence: TGTGCCAGTAGTAGCCCTAGGCAGATCGGTCTGACTGAAGCTTTCTTT. It is translated as CASSSPRQIGLTEAFF.

V is TRBV11-1 and J is TRBJ2-1, with a weak D call TRBD1 (5 bases). Trimming took 0 bases from V and 4 from J, leaving 7 bases between them. There are 14 residues in the CDR3. Germline assignment: CDR1 SGHAT and CDR2 FQDESV (reference sequence). CDR3 sequence reads: CASSLAGRYNEQFF. Here the CDR3 DNA reads TGTGCCAGCAGCTTAGCGGGGCGTTACAATGAGCAGTTCTTC.

V gene TRBV6-1 combines with J gene TRBJ2-1; no clear D gene. Germline V gene lookup returns CDR1 MNHNS and CDR2 SASEGT. This CDR3 is built from 11 residues. V was trimmed by 0 bases and J by 11 bases, leaving 5 bases between them. CDR3 in DNA: TGTGCCAGCAGTGAAGCCGTGAAGCAGTTCTTC. Its protein is CASSEAVKQFF.

The chain has TRBV6-5 and TRBJ2-7; 9 bases agree with TRBD1. V lost 7 bases, J lost 5 bases, and 12 bases stayed unmatched. The germline CDR1 and CDR2 sequences are MNHEY and SVGAGI. This CDR3 comprises 15 residues. CDR3 in DNA: TGTGCCAGCAAAAAAACCAGGGACAGGGAGCACGAGCAGTACTTC. Translating gives CASKKTRDREHEQYF.

The V and J genes are TRBV7-3 and TRBJ2-2; no reliable D call. This CDR3 contains 15 residues. The ends were cut back, 1 base at V and 4 bases at J, with 10 bases in the middle. CDR1 is SGHTA, CDR2 FQGTGA, per germline. The CDR3 loop reads CASSLIGNPTGELFF. The CDR3 DNA reads TGTGCCAGCAGCTTAATAGGCAACCCCACCGGGGAGCTGTTTTTT.

V usage is TRBV6-5 and J usage is TRBJ2-3; D call uncertain. The V end was cut by 6 bases, the J end by 6 bases, with 16 bases between. Germline V CDR1 and CDR2: MNHEY, SVGAGI. The CDR3 loop spans 14 amino acids. The CDR3 region is CASSYLPPIDTQYF. The CDR3 DNA follows: TGTGCCAGCAGCTACCTCCCGCCGATCGATACGCAGTATTTT.

V gene TRBV7-2 combines with J gene TRBJ1-1, with D unresolved. Germline V lookup: CDR1 SGHTA, CDR2 FQGNSA. V was cut by 1 base and J by 0 bases, with 9 bases left in between. The CDR3 runs 15 residues. The CDR3 loop is CASSLVSDLNTEAFF. CDR3 sequence (DNA): TGTGCCAGCAGCTTAGTCTCCGATCTGAACACTGAAGCTTTCTTT.

The V and J genes are TRBV5-4 and TRBJ2-7; D is perhaps TRBD1 (6 bases). With 0 bases removed from V and 3 bases from J, the gap between germline ends came to 13 bases. The germline V gene has CDR1 SGHNT and CDR2 YYREEE (reference sequence). The CDR3 loop spans 15 amino acids. This chain's CDR3 is CASSLDGGQYYEQYF. In nucleotides, the CDR3 is TGTGCCAGCAGCTTGGATGGGGGCCAGTACTACGAGCAGTACTTC. Full variable domain (rest looked up from reference TRBV5-4 and TRBJ2-7): ETGVTQSPTHLIKTRGQQVTLRCSSQSGHNTVSWYQQALGQGPQFIFQYYREEENGRGNFPPRFSGLQFPNYSSELNVNALELDDSALYLCASSLDGGQYYEQYFGPGTRLTVT.

This chain links TRBV27 with TRBJ2-7; possible D gene TRBD2, 5 bases. The CDR3 totals 14 residues. V lost 4 bases and J lost 2, with 12 bases in between. Germline V lookup: CDR1 MNHEY, CDR2 SMNVEV (reference sequence). The CDR3 region is CASSSRGPAYEQYF. CDR3 in DNA: TGTGCCAGCAGTTCCAGAGGGCCGGCCTACGAGCAGTACTTC.

CDR3 in amino acids: CASSEDSNELNEQFF. The CDR3 DNA reads TGTGCCAGCAGCGAGGACTCCAATGAACTCAATGAGCAGTTCTTC. This chain uses TRBV7-2 with TRBJ2-1, with D maybe TRBD2 (5 bases). The CDR3 consists of 15 residues. Trimming left V 5 bases short and J 6 bases short, with 17 bases between. Germline V gives CDR1 SGHTA, CDR2 FQGNSA.

This clone was picked up a small number of times. The chain carries TRBV19 and TRBJ1-6; 9 nucleotides align to TRBD1. Germline V lookup: CDR1 LNHDA, CDR2 SQIVND (reference sequence). The CDR3 consists of 14 residues. V dropped 9 bases and J dropped 4; count of bases not matched to a gene: 4. CDR3 protein: CASTGTGYNSPLHF. The CDR3 DNA reads TGTGCCAGCACCGGGACAGGGTATAATTCACCCCTCCACTTT.

This clone was detected only a few times. The genes are TRBV4-1 and TRBJ2-7, with 13 nucleotides matching TRBD2. CDR1 is MGHRA and CDR2 is YSYEKL in the germline V gene. The CDR3 is 16 residues long. Trimming at V came to 4 bases and at J to 2 bases, leaving 5 bases not matched to a gene. The CDR3 region is CASSPTSGGDAYEQYF. CDR3 DNA sequence: TGCGCCAGCAGCCCTACTAGCGGGGGGGATGCCTACGAGCAGTACTTC.

This clone came up a few times. The rearrangement links TRBV27 to TRBJ1-2; 7 positions agree with TRBD1. The CDR3 consists of 15 residues. The V and J ends lost 5 bases and 6 bases, in that order; junction bases with no gene match: 12. CDR1 is MNHEY and CDR2 is SMNVEV in the germline V gene (reference sequence). DNA of the CDR3: TGTGCCAGCAGTCCCCAGACAGGGTGGAAGGATGGCTACACCTTC. This gives the protein CASSPQTGWKDGYTF.

This clone was seen a handful of times. The V call is TRBV11-3, the J call TRBJ1-1; D not certain. Germline CDR1 reads SGHNT; CDR2 reads YENEEA. The length of the CDR3 is 15 residues. The germline V and J ends were trimmed by 1 base and 4 bases, with 13 bases remaining between them. CDR3 residues: CASSLVLGSTTEAFF. CDR3 sequence (DNA): TGTGCCAGCAGCTTAGTATTGGGCAGTACCACTGAAGCTTTCTTT.

The V and J genes are TRBV19 and TRBJ1-6, with a weak D call TRBD1 (5 bases). The germline gives CDR1 LNHDA, CDR2 SQIVND (reference sequence). With 10 bases removed from V and 5 bases from J, the gap between germline ends came to 15 bases. The CDR3 runs 14 residues. CDR3 protein: CATRQILDNSPLHF. The CDR3 bases are TGTGCCACAAGACAGATTCTAGATAATTCACCCCTCCACTTT.

The chain couples TRBV6-5 to TRBJ1-1; D unclear. The germline V and J ends were trimmed by 6 bases and 7 bases, with 12 bases remaining between them. The CDR3 is made up of 12 amino acids. Germline loops: CDR1 MNHEY, CDR2 SVGAGI. The CDR3 region has the DNA TGTGCCAGCAGGATGACGTCGAATGAAGCTTTCTTT. This translates into CASRMTSNEAFF.

V usage is TRBV6-5 and J usage is TRBJ2-7; 7 nucleotides line up with TRBD1. Germline V gene lookup returns CDR1 MNHEY and CDR2 SVGAGI. The junction had 6 bases not matched to a gene; V was cut back by 5 bases and J by 2 bases. The CDR3 has 14 amino acids. CDR3 protein: CASSLGQTAYEQYF. The CDR3 bases are TGTGCCAGCAGTCTGGGACAGACCGCCTACGAGCAGTACTTC.

The CDR3 is CASRGSGQVSRNEQFF. The CDR3, as DNA: TGTGCCAGCCGCGGATCGGGACAGGTCTCTCGGAATGAGCAGTTCTTC. The chain employs TRBV19 and TRBJ2-1; TRBD1 matches at 8 bases. The CDR3 spans 16 residues. The V and J ends lost 9 bases and 7 bases, in that order; junction bases with no gene match: 17. Germline CDR1 reads LNHDA; CDR2 reads SQIVND (reference sequence).

This clone was observed a single time. The rearrangement joins TRBV5-1 to TRBJ1-4; tentative D call: TRBD1 (6 bases). The CDR3 has 13 residues. Trimming took off 6 bases at V and 7 bases at J, with 13 bases between the two ends. Germline V lookup: CDR1 SGHRS, CDR2 YFSETQ. The CDR3 spells CASTGEGSEKLFF. CDR3 bases: TGCGCCAGCACAGGGGAGGGGTCTGAAAAACTGTTTTTT.

This clone occurred once. The genes are TRBV19 and TRBJ2-1; the match to TRBD2 covers 9 bases. The CDR3 totals 18 residues. Germline-derived CDR1 and CDR2 are LNHDA and SQIVND (reference sequence). V lost 2 bases, J lost 7 bases, and 15 bases stayed unmatched. The CDR3 sequence: CASSIRLAGSRTRNEQFF. CDR3 DNA: TGTGCCAGTAGTATAAGGCTAGCGGGGAGCCGGACGCGGAATGAGCAGTTCTTC.

The chain carries TRBV7-9 and TRBJ2-5, with 10 bases that match TRBD2. CDR1 is SEHNR and CDR2 is FQNEAQ in the germline V gene (reference sequence). With 3 bases clipped from V and 2 bases from J, the junction kept 12 bases outside the gene matches. This CDR3 spans 18 amino acids. Written as DNA, the CDR3 is TGTGCCAGCAGCTTTTCCTTAAGGACTAGCGGAAATCAAGAGACCCAGTACTTC. Translating gives CASSFSLRTSGNQETQYF.

J is TRBJ1-2 and V is TRBV5-4; 7 nucleotides match TRBD1. CDR1 is SGHNT and CDR2 is YYREEE in the germline V gene (reference sequence). The CDR3 is 15 residues long. With 7 bases clipped from V and 3 bases from J, the junction kept 12 bases outside the gene matches. The chain's CDR3 is CASGVVGDSYYGYTF. The CDR3, as DNA: TGTGCCAGCGGGGTCGTGGGGGACAGCTACTATGGCTACACCTTC.

The chain is built from TRBV7-9 and TRBJ2-3; D gene unclear. Trimming removed 4 bases from V and 0 bases from J, with 14 bases in between. The germline CDR1 and CDR2 sequences are SEHNR and FQNEAQ (reference sequence). CDR3 length equals 16 residues. Here the CDR3 reads CASSSPAESSTDTQYF. CDR3 sequence (DNA): TGTGCCAGCAGCTCGCCCGCAGAATCTAGCACAGATACGCAGTATTTT.

CDR3 bases: TGTGCCAGCAGCTTAACTAGCGGGGGGTCCTACGAGCAGTACTTC. Protein product: CASSLTSGGSYEQYF. The rearrangement uses TRBV7-2 and TRBJ2-7; 12 nucleotides agree with TRBD2. The CDR3 is 15 residues long. Germline V gene lookup returns CDR1 SGHTA and CDR2 FQGNSA. V trimming: 2 bases; J trimming: 1 base; junction bases outside the gene matches: 0.

The chain joins TRBV13 to TRBJ2-1; 7 bases match TRBD2. The length of the CDR3 is 16 residues. CDR1 and CDR2 (germline): PRHDT, FYEKMQ (reference sequence). V was clipped by 5 bases and J by 4 bases; unmatched bases: 11. The CDR3 loop is CASSGTASGLYNEQFF. CDR3 DNA sequence: TGTGCCAGCAGCGGCACCGCTAGCGGACTTTACAATGAGCAGTTCTTC.

The rearrangement joins TRBV18 to TRBJ1-5, with no clear D. V lost 2 bases, J lost 7 bases, and 6 bases lay in between. The CDR3 is 12 residues long. The germline V gene has CDR1 KGHSH and CDR2 LQKENI. The CDR3, as DNA: TGTGCCAGCTCACCAGGGAACCAGCCCCAGCATTTT. Its translation is CASSPGNQPQHF. The full variable domain, its missing parts supplied by reference TRBV18 and TRBJ1-5, is NAGVMQNPRHLVRRRGQEARLRCSPMKGHSHVYWYRQLPEEGLKFMVYLQKENIIDESGMPKERFSAEFPKEGPSILRIQQVVRGDSAAYFCASSPGNQPQHFGDGTRLSIL.